The 17 T cell receptor beta chains below were found in one sample sequenced in a study of blood T cell repertoires in COVID-19. Using immunoSEQ multiplex PCR, the repertoire was profiled, and TCRdb retains in-frame clones only, with some absent. Of 95,000 to 120,000 clones in the sample, over 75% are singletons; the top ten hold roughly 2.5%. Sequencing was done on a sample of peripheral blood. These receptor sequences come from a human donor in a cohort sampled during active COVID-19.

V is TRBV4-1 and J is TRBJ1-1, with D unresolved. V lost 1 base to trimming and J lost 1 base, with 10 bases between them. The CDR3 has 15 residues. Germline V gene lookup returns CDR1 MGHRA and CDR2 YSYEKL. The CDR3 spells CASSQVTGENTEAFF. In DNA, the CDR3 is TGCGCCAGCAGCCAAGTCACGGGAGAGAACACTGAAGCTTTCTTT.

This rearrangement joins TRBV7-2 to TRBJ2-6; weak D call: TRBD1 (6 bases). Germline-derived CDR1 and CDR2 are SGHTA and FQGNSA. The CDR3 covers 17 residues. V was cut by 3 bases and J by 0 bases, with 12 bases left in between. The CDR3 nucleotides are TGTGCCAGCAGCTTCCAGTGGGGGCGCTCTGGGGCCAACGTCCTGACTTTC. Its protein is CASSFQWGRSGANVLTF.

This chain links TRBV24-1 with TRBJ2-3; 12 nucleotides agree with TRBD2. The junction had 5 bases not matched to a gene; V was cut back by 4 bases and J by 4 bases. Per germline, CDR1 KGHDR and CDR2 SFDVKD. CDR3 length equals 16 residues. CDR3 bases: TGTGCCACCAGTGAGTCTAGCGGGAGGGCGGCAGATACGCAGTATTTT. Translating it yields CATSESSGRAADTQYF.

This sequence joins TRBV7-3 and TRBJ1-1, with TRBD1 matching over 7 bases. CDR3 length: 13 residues. The ends lost 5 bases at V and 3 bases at J; junction bases unmatched: 3. CDR1 is SGHTA, CDR2 FQGTGA, per germline. The CDR3 coding sequence is TGTGCCAGCAGCCCCGACAGGGACACTGAAGCTTTCTTT. Translation gives CASSPDRDTEAFF.

The chain is built from TRBV5-6 and TRBJ2-2; weak D call: TRBD2 (6 bases). Trimming removed 3 bases from V and 4 bases from J, with 16 bases in between. The CDR3 sequence is 16 residues long. Germline assignment: CDR1 SGHDT and CDR2 YYEEEE. The CDR3 DNA sequence: TGTGCCAGCAGCTCGCCCCTAGTGGGGGGCACCGGGGAGCTGTTTTTT. Amino acid sequence: CASSSPLVGGTGELFF.

The chain employs TRBV19 and TRBJ1-5, with 7 bases identical to TRBD1. The germline CDR1 and CDR2 sequences are LNHDA and SQIVND (reference sequence). The junction had 12 bases not matched to a gene; V was cut back by 6 bases and J by 7 bases. The CDR3 is 15 residues long. The CDR3 loop reads CASSPHDRVGQPQHF. In DNA form, the CDR3 reads TGTGCCAGTAGCCCGCACGACAGGGTCGGCCAGCCCCAGCATTTT.

The chain combines TRBV7-8 with TRBJ1-4; 8 nucleotides agree with TRBD1. The CDR3 loop spans 15 amino acids. V gave up 5 bases and J gave up 7 bases; unmatched junction bases: 9. Germline-derived CDR1 and CDR2 are SGHVS and FQNEAQ. CDR3 sequence: CASSLRQGPGEKLFF. CDR3 DNA sequence: TGTGCCAGCAGCCTAAGACAGGGGCCGGGTGAAAAACTGTTTTTT. The full variable domain, rest sourced from reference TRBV7-8 and TRBJ1-4, is GAGVSQSPRYKVAKRGQDVALRCDPISGHVSLFWYQQALGQGPEFLTYFQNEAQLDKSGLPSDRFFAERPEGSVSTLKIQRTQQEDSAVYLCASSLRQGPGEKLFFGSGTQLSVL.

The V and J genes are TRBV5-1 and TRBJ2-3, with D perhaps matching TRBD2 (5 bases). The CDR3 runs 14 residues. Between the trimmed V and J ends, which lost 4 bases and 2 bases, there was a span of 11 bases. Germline V CDR1 and CDR2: SGHRS, YFSETQ. CDR3 region: CASSLQAVTDTQYF. The CDR3 DNA is TGCGCCAGCAGCCTCCAAGCGGTCACAGATACGCAGTATTTT.

The V gene is TRBV9, the J gene TRBJ2-1; 7 nucleotides align to TRBD1. This CDR3 has 14 amino acids. Looked up from germline, CDR1 is SGDLS and CDR2 is YYNGEE. The V segment lost 7 bases and the J segment 1 base; nucleotides outside the gene matches: 5. CDR3 protein: CASGTARSYNEQFF. Here the CDR3 DNA reads TGTGCCAGCGGGACAGCCCGTTCCTACAATGAGCAGTTCTTC.

The chain couples TRBV21-1 to TRBJ2-2; the D segment call TRBD2 is taken from the table without a DNA check. TRBV21-1 is labeled a pseudogene. This CDR3 region has 18 residues. In DNA, the CDR3 is TGTGCCAGCAGCAAAGATCCTAGCGGGCGGGGGAACACCGGGGAGCTGTTTTTT. Its translation: CASSKDPSGRGNTGELFF.

V and J are TRBV7-9 and TRBJ1-2; the match to TRBD1 covers 7 bases. The CDR3 totals 14 residues. Trimming removed 4 bases from V and 8 bases from J; junction bases left unmatched: 10. CDR1 and CDR2 from the germline V gene are SEHNR and FQNEAQ (reference sequence). CDR3 residues: CASSSDRVPWGYTF. Here the CDR3 DNA reads TGTGCCAGCAGCTCTGACAGGGTTCCATGGGGCTACACCTTC.

V is TRBV27 and J is TRBJ2-1, with 12 bases lining up with TRBD2. Germline lookup yields CDR1 MNHEY and CDR2 SMNVEV (reference sequence). V shed 0 bases, J shed 12 bases, and the junction held 6 bases outside the gene matches. The CDR3 runs to 15 residues. CDR3 residues: CASSLSGLAGGRQFF. CDR3 in DNA: TGTGCCAGCAGTTTATCAGGTCTAGCGGGAGGGAGGCAGTTCTTC.

This sequence joins TRBV6-5 and TRBJ1-5, with TRBD1 matching over 8 bases. The J segment lost 5 bases and the V segment lost 6 bases, leaving 9 bases of the junction unmatched. CDR3 length: 15 amino acids. The germline V gene encodes CDR1 MNHEY and CDR2 SVGAGI. Written as DNA, the CDR3 is TGTGCCAGCAGAGATACAGGGGGTGGTCATCAGCCCCAGCATTTT. Translation: CASRDTGGGHQPQHF.

The chain is built from TRBV6-5 and TRBJ2-7, with D perhaps TRBD2 (6 bases). Trimming cost V 7 bases and J 2 bases, with 15 bases left between them. Per germline, CDR1 MNHEY and CDR2 SVGAGI. The CDR3 is made up of 14 amino acids. DNA for the CDR3: TGTGCCAGCACCCCCGGGGCGGGAACCTACGAGCAGTACTTC. The encoded protein is CASTPGAGTYEQYF.

CDR3 region: CASSPLAGDIYEQYF. The CDR3, as DNA: TGTGCCAGCAGCCCCCTAGCGGGGGATATCTACGAGCAGTACTTC. The V and J genes are TRBV3-1 (or the pseudogene TRBV3-2) and TRBJ2-7; 10 bases map to TRBD2. J lost 3 bases, V lost 4 bases, and 6 bases had no gene match. The CDR3 totals 15 residues. Germline V gene data show CDR1 as LGHDT and CDR2 as YNNKEL (reference sequence).

The V call is TRBV10-3, the J call TRBJ2-7, with 10 positions matching TRBD2. Germline V gives CDR1 ENHRY, CDR2 SYGVKD. The trim removed 5 bases at V and 1 base at J, leaving 11 bases unmatched. This CDR3 is 17 amino acids long. CDR3 sequence (DNA): TGTGCCATCAGTCCTAGCGGGGGCAGCTATAATTCCTACGAGCAGTACTTC. It codes for CAISPSGGSYNSYEQYF.

This sequence joins TRBV7-3 and TRBJ2-7, with 10 bases fitting TRBD2. This CDR3 region has 13 residues. The germline V gene encodes CDR1 SGHTA and CDR2 FQGTGA. After removal of 4 bases from V and 4 bases from J, the junction contained 1 base not matched to a gene. The CDR3 DNA reads as TGTGCCAGCAGCTCTAGCGGGGGATACGAGCAGTACTTC. Its protein product is CASSSSGGYEQYF.